Following are 15 T cell receptor beta chains from one sample sequenced in a study of T cell repertoires in cytomegalovirus infection. TCRdb re-called the reads with MiXCR, one entry per CDR3 protein. The top ten clones hold 2.5% to 3.5% of a sample with 740,000 or so distinct CDR3 sequences, less than 40% of them seen once. Sequences were obtained from PBMCs. The receptors here all came from a human donor in good health (CMV status not recorded). Some clones in this sample may be carry-over from other donors' samples.

The chain links TRBV10-2 to TRBJ1-1; no clear D. The CDR3 is 12 amino acids. Germline V gene data show CDR1 as WSHSY and CDR2 as SAAADI. V dropped 4 bases and J dropped 6 bases, with 9 bases sitting between them. CDR3 sequence: CASSGNFAEAFF. CDR3 in DNA: TGCGCCAGCAGTGGGAACTTCGCTGAAGCTTTCTTT.

The V gene is TRBV6-6, the J gene TRBJ2-5; TRBD2 is a possible D gene (6 bases). The V end lost 10 bases, the J end lost 1 base, and 22 bases lay between the germline ends. The CDR3 loop spans 16 amino acids. Germline V lookup: CDR1 MNHNY, CDR2 SVGAGI (reference sequence). The DNA of the CDR3 is TGTGCCACCCTAGTCCGGGACTTGGCCTTCCAAGAGACCCAGTACTTC. It specifies CATLVRDLAFQETQYF.

The chain couples TRBV4-2 to TRBJ2-3; TRBD2 might be the D (5 bases). In germline, CDR1 is LGHNA, CDR2 YNFKEQ. With 0 bases removed from V and 3 bases from J, the gap between germline ends came to 7 bases. This CDR3 comprises 14 residues. The CDR3 coding sequence is TGTGCCAGCAGCCAAGAGCCGGGAACAGATACGCAGTATTTT. This gives the protein CASSQEPGTDTQYF.

This clonotype was counted ten times or more. The CDR3 sequence is CASSPRLRAGNTIYF. CDR3 in DNA: TGTGCCAGCAGCCCCCGCTTGAGGGCTGGAAACACCATATATTTT. The chain combines TRBV7-2 with TRBJ1-3; D not resolved. The germline gives CDR1 SGHTA, CDR2 FQGNSA. The CDR3 runs 15 residues. V lost 5 bases to trimming and J lost 2 bases, with 13 bases between them.

Only a few counts were recorded for this clonotype. The rearrangement links TRBV25-1 to TRBJ2-2, with 12 bases fitting TRBD2. Germline V gene data show CDR1 as MGHDK and CDR2 as SYGVNS. With V trimmed by 6 bases and J by 5 bases, 7 bases remained unmatched. The CDR3 sequence is 16 residues long. The CDR3 nucleotides are TGTGCCAGCAGACAGACTAGCGGGGGACTTACCGGGGAGCTGTTTTTT. As protein: CASRQTSGGLTGELFF. The full variable domain, completed using reference TRBV25-1 and TRBJ2-2, is EADIYQTPRYLVIGTGKKITLECSQTMGHDKMYWYQQDPGMELHLIHYSYGVNSTEKGDLSSESTVSRIRTEHFPLTLESARPSHTSQYLCASRQTSGGLTGELFFGEGSRLTVL.

This clonotype was counted ten times or more. The chain employs TRBV7-2 and TRBJ1-6; D gene unclear. This CDR3 has 14 amino acids. Trimming took 4 bases from V and 8 from J, leaving 12 bases between them. CDR1 is SGHTA, CDR2 FQGNSA, per germline. The CDR3 region is CASSSAGGHSPLHF. The CDR3 bases are TGTGCCAGCAGCTCGGCCGGCGGGCATTCACCCCTCCACTTT. Looking up the rest from reference TRBV7-2 and TRBJ1-6 gives the full variable domain: GAGVSQSPSNKVTEKGKDVELRCDPISGHTALYWYRQSLGQGLEFLIYFQGNSAPDKSGLPSDRFSAERTGGSVSTLTIQRTQQEDSAVYLCASSSAGGHSPLHFGNGTRLTVT.

This clonotype was observed at least ten times. This chain uses TRBV7-2 with TRBJ1-1; D is possibly TRBD1 (5 bases). This CDR3 region has 15 residues. V was cut by 5 bases and J by 6 bases, with 19 bases left in between. Germline lookup yields CDR1 SGHTA and CDR2 FQGNSA. The DNA of the CDR3 is TGTGCCAGCAGCCCCTGGGGGAGGGTTAGTTCTGAAGCTTTCTTT. It is translated as CASSPWGRVSSEAFF.

This clonotype was counted between two and nine times. This chain joins TRBV10-3 and TRBJ2-5; 11 bases are a match to TRBD1. In germline, CDR1 is ENHRY, CDR2 SYGVKD. This CDR3 is 16 amino acids long. Trimming cost V 4 bases and J 1 base; bases outside gene matches: 5. The CDR3 bases are TGTGCCATCAGTGGCCACGGGACAGGGGGCCAAGAGACCCAGTACTTC. Translation gives CAISGHGTGGQETQYF.

The gene calls are TRBV20-1 and TRBJ2-1; the match to TRBD2 covers 12 bases. Germline values: CDR1 DFQATT, CDR2 SNEGSKA (reference sequence). V dropped 3 bases and J dropped 10; count of bases not matched to a gene: 13. The CDR3 is made up of 16 amino acids. The CDR3 spells CSASQTSGSMLREQFF. Here the CDR3 DNA reads TGCAGTGCTAGTCAGACTAGCGGGAGTATGTTACGCGAGCAGTTCTTC.

This clonotype has only a few counts. The V call is TRBV7-8, the J call TRBJ1-2, with 11 bases identical to TRBD1. The CDR3 loop spans 17 amino acids. V was pared by 4 bases and J by 6 bases, with 13 bases of the junction left unmatched. CDR1 and CDR2 from the germline V gene are SGHVS and FQNEAQ. The CDR3 bases are TGTGCCAGCAGCTCACGGCGGACAGGGGGCGTTCTCAATGGCTACACCTTC. This gives the protein CASSSRRTGGVLNGYTF.

V usage is TRBV28 and J usage is TRBJ2-1; D possibly corresponds to TRBD1 (5 bases). There are 16 residues in the CDR3. Germline assignment: CDR1 MDHEN and CDR2 SYDVKM. With 2 bases removed from V and 9 bases from J, the gap between germline ends came to 20 bases. For the CDR3, the DNA is TGTGCCAGCAGTTTAATCGGCGCCGTAGGGGCAACTGAGCAGTTCTTC. Amino acids: CASSLIGAVGATEQFF.

This clonotype has at least ten counts. V usage is TRBV12-3 or TRBV12-4 and J usage is TRBJ1-4; unclear D gene. Between the trimmed V and J ends, which lost 5 bases and 8 bases, there was a span of 12 bases. The CDR3 contains 13 residues. In DNA form, the CDR3 reads TGTGCCAGCAGTCCCGGGGAGCTAGAAAAACTGTTTTTT. It specifies CASSPGELEKLFF.

The rearrangement links TRBV28 to TRBJ1-2; D possibly corresponds to TRBD1 (5 bases). With 6 bases removed from V and 8 bases from J, the gap between germline ends came to 22 bases. The CDR3 length is 15 residues. In germline, CDR1 is MDHEN, CDR2 SYDVKM. CDR3 nucleotide sequence: TGTGCCAGCAGCTCCGGGACGGTATTTCGATACGGCTACACCTTC. Encoded protein: CASSSGTVFRYGYTF.

The chain employs TRBV19 and TRBJ2-1; 8 bases are a match to TRBD2. The CDR3 has 15 amino acids. Trimming cost V 7 bases and J 7 bases; bases outside gene matches: 12. CDR1 and CDR2 (germline): LNHDA, SQIVND (reference sequence). The CDR3 spells CASTVSGTSLNEQFF. For the CDR3, the DNA is TGTGCCAGTACGGTATCCGGGACTAGTCTTAATGAGCAGTTCTTC. The full variable domain, its missing parts supplied by reference TRBV19 and TRBJ2-1, is DGGITQSPKYLFRKEGQNVTLSCEQNLNHDAMYWYRQDPGQGLRLIYYSQIVNDFQKGDIAEGYSVSREKKESFPLTVTSAQKNPTAFYLCASTVSGTSLNEQFFGPGTRLTVL.

This clonotype was seen a few times. V is TRBV23-1 and J is TRBJ2-3, with D perhaps matching TRBD2 (5 bases). TRBV23-1 is sorted into the ORF group, with uncertain function. V was pared by 8 bases and J by 5 bases, with 11 bases between. The CDR3 is 12 residues long. CDR3 loop: CASGRILDTQYF. CDR3 DNA sequence: TGCGCCAGCGGGAGAATTTTAGATACGCAGTATTTT.